This TCR beta chain was retrieved from a study of blood T cell repertoires in COVID-19. Across the whole study: Acute-phase and convalescent COVID-19 samples originated in the United States, Italy and Spain. From T cells, B-cell-depleted T cells, or PBMCs came the material, which was cDNA or gDNA.

The authors' processing: By means of reference gene primer amplification, nucleated cell counts were estimated. The table came from immunoSEQ multiplex PCR; TCRdb's copy has only in-frame clones and leaves some out. V and J calls and clone size are as listed in that table; D and trimming were resolved from the DNA. The data hold about 41,000 clones, with approximately 90% observed a single time. CDR3 length: 12 amino acids. Per germline, CDR1 MNHEY and CDR2 SVGAGI. Trimming shortened V by 5 bases and J by 5 bases, and 7 bases separated the two germline ends. The sequenced material came from peripheral blood. The origin of this receptor is a man in his fifties or sixties with acute or convalescent COVID-19. V usage is TRBV6-5 and J usage is TRBJ2-1; possible D gene TRBD1, 6 bases. CDR3 loop: CASSRTDNEQFF. In nucleotides, the CDR3 is TGTGCCAGCAGTCGGACAGACAATGAGCAGTTCTTC.